This TCR beta chain stems from a study of blood T cell repertoires in COVID-19. This CDR3 spans 14 amino acids. Germline CDR1 reads SGHTA; CDR2 reads FQGNSA. Produced via immunoSEQ multiplex PCR; TCRdb's table is partial and in-frame only. This sample has under 300,000 clones, with roughly 82% found just once. In regard to this clone: The germline gene is not matched at one end of the junction; a read error may be the cause.

V gene TRBV7-2 combines with J gene TRBJ2-1, with 16 bases identical to TRBD2. This clonotype was sampled from a man in his forties who had recovered from COVID-19. The sample taken for sequencing was peripheral blood. CDR3 nucleotide sequence: TGTGCCAGCAGCCAAATGGGACTAGCGGGGGGGGCGCTCTTC. Translating gives CASSQMGLAGGALF. Drawing the rest from reference TRBV7-2 and TRBJ2-1, the complete variable domain is GAGVSQSPSNKVTEKGKDVELRCDPISGHTALYWYRQSLGQGLEFLIYFQGNSAPDKSGLPSDRFSAERTGGSVSTLTIQRTQQEDSAVYLCASSQMGLAGGALFGPGTRLTVL.